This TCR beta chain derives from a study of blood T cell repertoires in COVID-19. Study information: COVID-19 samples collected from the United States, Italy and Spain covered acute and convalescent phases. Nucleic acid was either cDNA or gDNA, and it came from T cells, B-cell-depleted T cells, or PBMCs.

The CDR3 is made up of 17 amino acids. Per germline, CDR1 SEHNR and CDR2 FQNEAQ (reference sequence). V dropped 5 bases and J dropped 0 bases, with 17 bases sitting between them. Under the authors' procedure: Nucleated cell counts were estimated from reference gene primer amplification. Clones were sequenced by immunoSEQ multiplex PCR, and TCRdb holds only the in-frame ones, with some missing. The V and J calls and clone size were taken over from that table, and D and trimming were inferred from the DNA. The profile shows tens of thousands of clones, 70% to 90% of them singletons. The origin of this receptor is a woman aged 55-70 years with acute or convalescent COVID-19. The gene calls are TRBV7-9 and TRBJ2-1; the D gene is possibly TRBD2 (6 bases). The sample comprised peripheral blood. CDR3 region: CASSTHPGGASYNEQFF. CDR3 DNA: TGTGCCAGCAGCACTCACCCAGGCGGGGCCTCCTACAATGAGCAGTTCTTC.